The T cell receptor (beta chain) under discussion was sequenced for a study of T cell responses to AZD1222 COVID-19 vaccine (dated by TCRdb to the early 2020s). Study-wide context: AZD1222 recipients given second doses at about 4 weeks or at about 12 weeks were pooled, since spike-specific TCR depth and breadth were not found to differ between the two schedules. TCR sequencing covered fewer than 250 trial participants: approximately 200 given two doses of AZD1222 and approximately 26 given two doses of MenACWY control vaccine. Enrollment into the trials was organized by age into subgroups of 18-55, 56-69 and 70-plus years, and those subgroups contained roughly 150, 30 and 60 TCR-sequenced participants, respectively.

The CDR3 regions of human TCRbeta chains were subjected to immunosequencing. The study's own analysis went as follows. TCRs in the repertoires were compared against a reference library of SARS-CoV-2-specific TCRs that had been generated with the MIRA antigen-specificity platform. Breadth was defined as the fraction of unique TCRs that were SARS-CoV-2-associated, and depth was defined as the fraction of total T cells that were SARS-CoV-2-associated. Using the MIRA data, each spike-specific TCR was assigned both to the spike region to which the TCR was reactive and to a CD4 or CD8 class. Log10-transformed breadth and depth values were compared by one-way ANOVA with Sidak's multiple comparisons tests. As stored in TCRdb, this immuneACCESS dataset retains in-frame rearrangements with V and J assigned. A fraction of the clones does not appear; measured against another copy, unresolved V genes explain less than half of the discrepancy, and the remainder lacks a known reason. The V and J calls and clone size are taken from that table; D and trimming were inferred from the DNA. This sample lists roughly 55,000 clones; nearly 90% were detected once. Of the sample, 3% to 4.5% falls within the top ten clones.

This clone was counted a single time. The specificity of this receptor is unknown. One base away there is no much larger clone; base qualities are not given. The research as a whole found: After two AZD1222 doses, spike-specific TCR breadth and depth were significantly higher than at day 0 and than in MenACWY recipients. Reportedly, almost half of the unique spike-specific TCRs recognized epitopes lying outside the regions that are mutated in the B.1.351 and B.1.1.7 variants. Conclusions about previously exposed vaccinees are limited because only five or six AZD1222 recipients were SARS-CoV-2 seropositive at baseline. Because no samples from the day 14 peak response were available, repertoires could be characterized only after the peak T cell response. Participants were mostly white British and included more females than males, and it was suggested by the authors that clonal diversity may have been underestimated. In the small 56-69-year group, the increase in depth fell short of significance, most likely because of low power. CD4 TCRs associated with the vaccine covered the entire spike protein, and the dominant responses were in regions 160-218 and 743-854.

Taken from the germline V gene, the CDR1 and CDR2 loops are ENHRY and SYGVKD. The CDR3 covers 13 residues, taking in both the cysteine and the phenylalanine. Solely the CDR3 DNA is kept, with 39 bases framed from the first base. Trimming at the junction amounts to 4 bases on V and 6 bases on J, and the germline ends lie 12 bases apart. Sample time point, as interpreted from the label and publication: baseline before first vaccination. Vaccinee samples were obtained from the UK trials COV001 and COV002, which included a single-blind randomized controlled phase 2/3 trial of AZD1222 (ChAdOx1 nCoV-19) in healthy adults. For TCRbeta chain sequencing, PBMC samples were collected from trial participants at day 0 and at day 28 after the second dose.

The chain employs TRBV10-3 and TRBJ1-1; the D gene is perhaps TRBD1, from 6 matching bases. Sample: peripheral blood, taken on day 0 of AZD1222 vaccination. The receptor comes from an adult in good health. CDR3 protein: CAISGGTSAEAFF. The DNA sequence is given as TGTGCCATCAGTGGCGGGACATCGGCTGAAGCTTTCTTT.